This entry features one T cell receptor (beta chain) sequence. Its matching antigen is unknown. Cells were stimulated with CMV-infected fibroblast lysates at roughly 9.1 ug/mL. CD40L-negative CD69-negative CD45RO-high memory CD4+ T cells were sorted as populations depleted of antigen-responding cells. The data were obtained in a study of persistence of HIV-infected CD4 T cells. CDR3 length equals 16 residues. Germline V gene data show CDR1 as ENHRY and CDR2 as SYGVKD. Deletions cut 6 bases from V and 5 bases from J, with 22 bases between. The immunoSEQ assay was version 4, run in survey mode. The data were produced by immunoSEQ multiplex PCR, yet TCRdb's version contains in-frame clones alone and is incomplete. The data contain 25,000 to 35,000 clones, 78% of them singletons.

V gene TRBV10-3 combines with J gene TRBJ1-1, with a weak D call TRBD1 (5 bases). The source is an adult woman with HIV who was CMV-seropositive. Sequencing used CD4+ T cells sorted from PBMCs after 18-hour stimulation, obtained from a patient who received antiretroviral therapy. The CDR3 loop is CAIRPNSRAGWTEAFF. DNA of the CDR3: TGTGCCATCAGACCAAACAGCAGGGCTGGTTGGACTGAAGCTTTCTTT.